The source of this T cell receptor (beta chain) is a study of tumor and adjacent non-tumor tissue in lung cancer. The wider study: Patients comprised roughly 12 adenocarcinoma, 2 squamous cell carcinoma and 1 small cell lung cancer. Study findings and constraints: Tumor repertoires had a smaller top 100 clone share than normal lung.

Three rounds of nested PCR, following a modified ARM-PCR protocol, produced the TCRbeta library. Each CDR3 protein gets one entry after TCRdb re-called the multiplex PCR reads with MiXCR. The table has tens of thousands of distinct CDR3 sequences, over 80% seen once. The template was RNA from unsorted bulk tissue. Chemotherapy-naive patients with new lung cancer underwent thoracic surgery in China, August–late 2014. As regards this clonotype: What it recognizes is unknown.

This receptor was obtained from a woman aged 50 to 60 with non-small cell lung cancer. The sequenced material came from lung tumor tissue.

CDR3 loop: CASSPSSSREGQFF. Written as DNA, the CDR3 is TGTGCCAGCTCCCCCTCCAGTAGTCGGGAGGGGCAGTTCTTC. This sequence joins TRBV12-3 or TRBV12-4 and TRBJ2-1, with 8 positions matching TRBD2. With 8 bases clipped from V and 12 bases from J, the junction kept 15 bases outside the gene matches. The CDR3 runs 14 residues.